One sample yielded the 8 T cell receptor beta chains listed below, sequenced in a study of CD8 T cells in Susac syndrome. When the RNA was reverse transcribed, random hexamers were used with an input of 0.5 to 1 ug. In TCRdb, the immunoSEQ multiplex PCR reads were re-called with MiXCR into one record per CDR3 protein. The sample holds under 250,000 distinct CDR3 sequences, roughly 95% seen once. Material: CD4+ T cells from PBMCs. The source of these receptors is a human donor with multiple sclerosis.

This chain uses TRBV12-2 with TRBJ1-2; the table's D gene call, TRBD1, was not cross checked with the DNA. TRBV12-2 is a pseudogene locus. The CDR3 spans 16 residues. CDR3 sequence: CASRPTRVNRCYGYTF. DNA of the CDR3: TGTGCAAGTCGCCCTACCCGGGTGAACCGCTGCTATGGCTACACCTTC.

This chain joins TRBV4-1 and TRBJ2-2; a weak D match, TRBD1 (5 bases). Germline V CDR1 and CDR2: MGHRA, YSYEKL. The CDR3 runs to 17 residues. V was cut by 2 bases and J by 1 base, with 14 bases left in between. This chain's CDR3 is CASSQPPGHKNTGELFF. CDR3 bases: TGCGCCAGCAGCCAACCCCCTGGACACAAGAACACCGGGGAGCTGTTTTTT.

The gene calls are TRBV6-1 and TRBJ2-4; D ambiguous. This CDR3 has 15 amino acids. The germline CDR1 and CDR2 sequences are MNHNS and SASEGT. Trimming pared 1 base from V and 0 bases from J, leaving 7 bases between. The CDR3 DNA is TGTGCCAGCAGTGAAGAAGGGTTAGCCAAAAACATTCAGTACTTC. This sequence encodes CASSEEGLAKNIQYF.

The CDR3 nucleotides are TGTGCCAGCTCACCTGGCGGAACTGGAAACACCATATATTTT. Amino acids: CASSPGGTGNTIYF. The chain is built from TRBV18 and TRBJ1-3; D is undetermined. Germline V CDR1 and CDR2: KGHSH, LQKENI. V was cut by 3 bases and J by 2 bases, with 8 bases left in between. This CDR3 comprises 14 residues.

The chain is built from TRBV7-2 and TRBJ2-3; the D is unclear. Germline V gives CDR1 SGHTA, CDR2 FQGNSA. CDR3 size: 14 residues. Trimming removed 1 base from V and 2 bases from J, with 7 bases in between. DNA for the CDR3: TGTGCCAGCAGCTTAGAGGCGAACACAGATACGCAGTATTTT. Translation gives CASSLEANTDTQYF. Full variable domain (rest looked up from reference TRBV7-2 and TRBJ2-3): GAGVSQSPSNKVTEKGKDVELRCDPISGHTALYWYRQSLGQGLEFLIYFQGNSAPDKSGLPSDRFSAERTGGSVSTLTIQRTQQEDSAVYLCASSLEANTDTQYFGPGTRLTVL.

The rearrangement joins TRBV28 to TRBJ1-5, with D perhaps matching TRBD1 (5 bases). The CDR3 is 16 amino acids. The V gene's germline CDR1 is MDHEN and CDR2 SYDVKM. Between the trimmed V and J ends, which lost 1 base and 0 bases, there was a span of 10 bases. This CDR3 is CASSLLGTASNQPQHF. CDR3 in DNA: TGTGCCAGCAGTTTATTAGGGACGGCTAGCAATCAGCCCCAGCATTTT. The variable domain in full, with the rest retrieved from reference TRBV28 and TRBJ1-5, is DVKVTQSSRYLVKRTGEKVFLECVQDMDHENMFWYRQDPGLGLRLIYFSYDVKMKEKGDIPEGYSVSREKKERFSLILESASTNQTSMYLCASSLLGTASNQPQHFGDGTRLSIL.

The rearrangement uses TRBV5-1 and TRBJ1-6; D is perhaps TRBD1 (6 bases). Germline-derived CDR1 and CDR2 are SGHRS and YFSETQ. The CDR3 loop spans 16 amino acids. V was clipped by 2 bases and J by 6 bases, with 15 bases between them. This CDR3 reads CASSLSPGGGNSPLHF. The CDR3, as DNA: TGCGCCAGCAGCTTATCCCCAGGAGGGGGTAATTCACCCCTCCACTTT.

The chain joins TRBV29-1 to TRBJ2-1, with unresolved D. This CDR3 is 11 amino acids long. V shed 4 bases and J shed 8 bases, with 9 bases lying between them. Per germline, CDR1 SQVTM and CDR2 ANQGSEA. Written as DNA, the CDR3 is TGCAGCGTTGCTAGGGTGGATGAGCAGTTCTTC. Amino acid sequence: CSVARVDEQFF.